This T cell receptor delta chain was sequenced during a study of Vδ1+ human thymocytes. After alphabeta T cell depletion, CD3+ Vdelta1+ Vdelta2- thymocytes were sorted. Purity of the sorted Vdelta1+ thymocytes ranged from 98% to 99.6%. A note on this clone: Its antigen is undetermined.

The template was reverse-transcribed extracted RNA. CDR3 amplicons came from multiplex PCR with pooled V-gene forward and constant-region reverse primers. TCRdb reprocessed the multiplex PCR reads using CATT. The sample records under 85,000 delta-chain clones, 30% to 40% being singletons. V shed 0 bases and J shed 0 bases, with 17 bases lying between them. Germline-derived CDR1 and CDR2 are TSWWSYY and QGS. The CDR3 consists of 18 residues. Whole-study findings and limits: Thymic TRG and TRD repertoires appeared highly polyclonal.

The sequence was obtained from a boy under two years old who had congenital heart surgery. J is TRDJ1 and V is TRDV1; unclear D gene. Specimen: Vdelta1+ gamma-delta thymocytes from the thymus. Noted subset: FACS-sorted CD3+ TCRalphabeta- TCRVdelta1+ TCRVdelta2- thymocytes. The CDR3 is CALGELTLARPYTDKLIF. The CDR3 nucleotides read TGTGCTCTTGGGGAACTAACCCTAGCCCGTCCGTACACCGATAAACTCATCTTT.